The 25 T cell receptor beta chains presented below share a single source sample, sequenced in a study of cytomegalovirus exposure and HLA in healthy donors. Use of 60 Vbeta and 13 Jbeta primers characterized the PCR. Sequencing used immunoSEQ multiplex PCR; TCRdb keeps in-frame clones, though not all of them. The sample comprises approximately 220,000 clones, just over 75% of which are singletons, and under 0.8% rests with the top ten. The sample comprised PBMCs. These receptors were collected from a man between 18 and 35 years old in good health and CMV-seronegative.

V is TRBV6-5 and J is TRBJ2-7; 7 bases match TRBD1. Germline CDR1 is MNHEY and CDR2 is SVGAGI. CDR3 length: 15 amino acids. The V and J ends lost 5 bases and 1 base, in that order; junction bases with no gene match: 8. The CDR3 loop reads CASSPREQGSYEQYF. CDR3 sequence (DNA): TGTGCCAGCAGTCCCCGGGAACAGGGGTCCTACGAGCAGTACTTC.

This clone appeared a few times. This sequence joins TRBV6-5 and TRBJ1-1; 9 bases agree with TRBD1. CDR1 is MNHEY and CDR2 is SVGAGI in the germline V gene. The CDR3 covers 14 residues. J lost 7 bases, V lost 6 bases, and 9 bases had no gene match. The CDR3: CASSPRTGASEAFF. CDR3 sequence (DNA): TGTGCCAGCAGCCCCCGGACAGGGGCGAGTGAAGCTTTCTTT.

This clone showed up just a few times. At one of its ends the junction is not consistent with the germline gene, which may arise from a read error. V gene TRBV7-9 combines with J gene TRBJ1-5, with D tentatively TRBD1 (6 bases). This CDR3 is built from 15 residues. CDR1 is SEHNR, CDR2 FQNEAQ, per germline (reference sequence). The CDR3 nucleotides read TGTTCCAGCAGCTTAGGAGGGGGGGGGACCAGCCCCCAGCATTTT. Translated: CSSSLGGGGTSPQHF.

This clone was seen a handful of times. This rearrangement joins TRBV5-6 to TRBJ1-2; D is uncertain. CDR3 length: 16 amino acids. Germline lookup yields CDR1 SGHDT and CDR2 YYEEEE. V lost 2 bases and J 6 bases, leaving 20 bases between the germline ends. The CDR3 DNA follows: TGTGCCAGCAGCTTCGACTTTTCTGTAAGCCGTGATGGCTACACCTTC. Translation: CASSFDFSVSRDGYTF.

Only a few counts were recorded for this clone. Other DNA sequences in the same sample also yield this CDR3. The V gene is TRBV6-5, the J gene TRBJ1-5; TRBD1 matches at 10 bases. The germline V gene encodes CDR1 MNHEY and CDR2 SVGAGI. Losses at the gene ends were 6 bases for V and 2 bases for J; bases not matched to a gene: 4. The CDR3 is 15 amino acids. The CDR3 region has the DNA TGTGCCAGCAGCGCCGGGACAGGGGGCAATCAGCCCCAGCATTTT. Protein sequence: CASSAGTGGNQPQHF.

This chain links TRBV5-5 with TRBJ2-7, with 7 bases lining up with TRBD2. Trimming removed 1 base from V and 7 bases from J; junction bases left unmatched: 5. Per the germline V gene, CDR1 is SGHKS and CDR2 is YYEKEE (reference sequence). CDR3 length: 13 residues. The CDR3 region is CASSLSGGEEQYF. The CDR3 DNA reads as TGTGCCAGCAGCTTGTCGGGGGGAGAAGAGCAGTACTTC.

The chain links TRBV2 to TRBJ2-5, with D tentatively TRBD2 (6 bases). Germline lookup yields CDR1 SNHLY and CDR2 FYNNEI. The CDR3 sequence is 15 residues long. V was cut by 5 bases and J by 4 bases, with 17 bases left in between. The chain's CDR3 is CASSYGTPSGETQYF. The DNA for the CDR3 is TGTGCCAGCAGTTACGGGACTCCCTCCGGAGAGACCCAGTACTTC.

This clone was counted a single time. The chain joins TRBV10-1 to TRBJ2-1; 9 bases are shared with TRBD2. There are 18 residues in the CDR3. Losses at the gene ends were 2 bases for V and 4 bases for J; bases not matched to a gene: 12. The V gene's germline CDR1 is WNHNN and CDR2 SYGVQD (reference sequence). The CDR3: CASSEPAAREGPYNEQFF. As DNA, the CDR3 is TGCGCCAGCAGTGAGCCCGCTGCGCGGGAGGGCCCATACAATGAGCAGTTCTTC.

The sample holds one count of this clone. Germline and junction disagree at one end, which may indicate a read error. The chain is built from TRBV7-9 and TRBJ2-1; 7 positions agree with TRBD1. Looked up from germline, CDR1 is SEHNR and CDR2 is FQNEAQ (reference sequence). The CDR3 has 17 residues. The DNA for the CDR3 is TGTTCCAGCAGCTTAGGCCCCCCGGGACAGCCCTACAATGAGCAGTTCTTC. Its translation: CSSSLGPPGQPYNEQFF. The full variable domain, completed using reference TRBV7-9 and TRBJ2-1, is DTGVSQNPRHKITKRGQNVTFRCDPISEHNRLYWYRQTLGQGPEFLTYFQNEAQLEKSRLLSDRFSAERPKGSFSTLEIQRTEQGDSAMYLCSSSLGPPGQPYNEQFFGPGTRLTVL.

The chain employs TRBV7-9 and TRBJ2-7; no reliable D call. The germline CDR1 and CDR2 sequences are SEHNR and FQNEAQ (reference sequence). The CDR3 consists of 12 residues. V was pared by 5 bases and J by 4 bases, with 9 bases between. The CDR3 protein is CASSPRHYEQYF. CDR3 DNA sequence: TGTGCCAGCAGCCCACGACATTACGAGCAGTACTTC.

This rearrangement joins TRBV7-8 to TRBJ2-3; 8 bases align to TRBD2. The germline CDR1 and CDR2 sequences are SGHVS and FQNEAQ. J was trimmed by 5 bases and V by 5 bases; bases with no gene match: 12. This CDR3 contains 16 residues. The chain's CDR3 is CASSDGLADPGDTQYF. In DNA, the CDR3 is TGTGCCAGCAGCGACGGACTAGCCGACCCAGGAGATACGCAGTATTTT. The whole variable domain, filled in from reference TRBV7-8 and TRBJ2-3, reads GAGVSQSPRYKVAKRGQDVALRCDPISGHVSLFWYQQALGQGPEFLTYFQNEAQLDKSGLPSDRFFAERPEGSVSTLKIQRTQQEDSAVYLCASSDGLADPGDTQYFGPGTRLTVL.

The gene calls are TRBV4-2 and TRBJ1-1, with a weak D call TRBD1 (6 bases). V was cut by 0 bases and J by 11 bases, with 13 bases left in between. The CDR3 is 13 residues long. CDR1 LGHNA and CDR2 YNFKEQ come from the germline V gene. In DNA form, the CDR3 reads TGTGCCAGCAGCCAAGATGAAGCAGGGGATGCTTTCTTT. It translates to CASSQDEAGDAFF.

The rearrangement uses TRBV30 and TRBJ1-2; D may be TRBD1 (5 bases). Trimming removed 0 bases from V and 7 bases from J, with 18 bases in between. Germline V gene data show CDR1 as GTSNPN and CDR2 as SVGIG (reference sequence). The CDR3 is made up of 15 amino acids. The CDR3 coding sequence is TGTGCCTGGAGTGTAGGTCGGACACCAAGGGTTGGCTACACCTTC. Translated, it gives CAWSVGRTPRVGYTF.

This CDR3 reads CAWSSPPGNEKLFF. CDR3 DNA: TGTGCCTGGAGTAGCCCCCCCGGGAATGAAAAACTGTTTTTT. J is TRBJ1-4 and V is TRBV30; D ambiguous. Germline V gives CDR1 GTSNPN, CDR2 SVGIG (reference sequence). V lost 2 bases and J lost 5, with 12 bases in between. This CDR3 comprises 14 residues.

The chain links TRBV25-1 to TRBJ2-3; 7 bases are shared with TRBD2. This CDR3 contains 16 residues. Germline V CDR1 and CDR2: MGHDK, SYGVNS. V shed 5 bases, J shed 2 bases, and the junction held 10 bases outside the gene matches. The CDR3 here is CASSLTSAYPTDTQYF. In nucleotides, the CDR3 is TGTGCCAGCAGTCTAACTAGCGCCTATCCCACAGATACGCAGTATTTT. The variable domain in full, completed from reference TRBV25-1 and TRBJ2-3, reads EADIYQTPRYLVIGTGKKITLECSQTMGHDKMYWYQQDPGMELHLIHYSYGVNSTEKGDLSSESTVSRIRTEHFPLTLESARPSHTSQYLCASSLTSAYPTDTQYFGPGTRLTVL.

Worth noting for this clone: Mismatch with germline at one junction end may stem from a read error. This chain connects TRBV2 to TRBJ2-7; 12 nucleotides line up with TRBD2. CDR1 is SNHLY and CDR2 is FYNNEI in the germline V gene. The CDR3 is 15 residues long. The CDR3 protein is CASSGKGGLAGPGIF. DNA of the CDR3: TGTGCCAGCAGTGGAAAGGGAGGACTAGCGGGACCGGGGATATTC. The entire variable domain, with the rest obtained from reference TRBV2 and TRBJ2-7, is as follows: EPEVTQTPSHQVTQMGQEVILRCVPISNHLYFYWYRQILGQKVEFLVSFYNNEISEKSEIFDDQFSVERPDGSNFTLKIRSTKLEDSAMYFCASSGKGGLAGPGIFGPGTRLTVT.

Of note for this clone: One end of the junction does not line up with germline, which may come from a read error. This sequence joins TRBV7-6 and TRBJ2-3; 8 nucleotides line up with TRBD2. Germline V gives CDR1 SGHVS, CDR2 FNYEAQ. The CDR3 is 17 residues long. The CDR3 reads CTSSLLGREVGTDTQYF. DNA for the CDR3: TGTACCAGCAGCTTATTGGGGCGGGAGGTAGGCACAGATACGCAGTATTTT.

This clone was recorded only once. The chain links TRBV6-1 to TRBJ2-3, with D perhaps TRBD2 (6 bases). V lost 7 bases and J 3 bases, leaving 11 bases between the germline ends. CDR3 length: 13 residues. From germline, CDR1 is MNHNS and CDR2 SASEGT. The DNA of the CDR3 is TGTGCCAGCACCAACGGGGGTACAGATACGCAGTATTTT. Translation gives CASTNGGTDTQYF.

This chain's CDR3 is CASSSTEAQPQHF. The CDR3 DNA reads TGTGCCAGCAGCTCGACAGAAGCTCAGCCCCAGCATTTT. V usage is TRBV7-9 and J usage is TRBJ1-5, with D perhaps TRBD1 (5 bases). V was cut by 4 bases and J by 6 bases, with 10 bases left in between. Germline-derived CDR1 and CDR2 are SEHNR and FQNEAQ (reference sequence). The CDR3 is made up of 13 amino acids.

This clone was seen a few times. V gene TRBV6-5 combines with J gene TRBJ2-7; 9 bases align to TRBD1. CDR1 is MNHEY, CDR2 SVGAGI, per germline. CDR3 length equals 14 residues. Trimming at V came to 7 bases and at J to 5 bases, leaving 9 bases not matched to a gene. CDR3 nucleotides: TGTGCCAGCAACCTACAGGGGGCTGGTGACGAGCAGTACTTC. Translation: CASNLQGAGDEQYF.

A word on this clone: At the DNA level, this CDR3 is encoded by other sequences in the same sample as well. CDR3 in amino acids: CASSLSGSGANVLTF. The CDR3 DNA reads as TGTGCCAGCAGCTTATCCGGCTCTGGGGCCAACGTCCTGACTTTC. The chain joins TRBV7-3 to TRBJ2-6; D unresolved. Germline CDR1 is SGHTA and CDR2 is FQGTGA. This CDR3 contains 15 residues. V was shortened by 2 bases and J by 0 bases, with 5 bases between the two germline ends.

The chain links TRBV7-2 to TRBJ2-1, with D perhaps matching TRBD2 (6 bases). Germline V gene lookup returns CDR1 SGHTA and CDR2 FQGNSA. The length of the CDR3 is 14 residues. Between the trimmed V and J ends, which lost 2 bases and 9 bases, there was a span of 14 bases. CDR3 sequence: CASSLYSGGIEQFF. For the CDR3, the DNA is TGTGCCAGCAGCTTATATAGCGGAGGGATTGAGCAGTTCTTC.

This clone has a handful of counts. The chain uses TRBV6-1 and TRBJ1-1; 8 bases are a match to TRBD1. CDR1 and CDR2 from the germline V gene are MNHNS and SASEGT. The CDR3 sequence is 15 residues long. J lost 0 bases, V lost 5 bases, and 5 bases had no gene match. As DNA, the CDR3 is TGTGCCAGCAGTCCCAGGGACAGGCTGAACACTGAAGCTTTCTTT. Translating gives CASSPRDRLNTEAFF.

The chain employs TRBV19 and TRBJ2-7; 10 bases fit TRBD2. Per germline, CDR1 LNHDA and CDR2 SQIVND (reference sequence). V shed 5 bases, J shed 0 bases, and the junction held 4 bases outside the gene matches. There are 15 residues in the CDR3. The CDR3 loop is CASSAAGGPSYEQYF. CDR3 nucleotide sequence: TGTGCCAGTAGTGCAGCGGGAGGGCCCTCCTACGAGCAGTACTTC.

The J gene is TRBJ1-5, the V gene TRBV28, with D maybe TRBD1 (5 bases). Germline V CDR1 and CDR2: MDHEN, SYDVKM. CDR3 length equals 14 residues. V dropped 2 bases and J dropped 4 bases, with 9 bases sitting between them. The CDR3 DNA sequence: TGTGCCAGCAGTTTAATTTCAGGGAATCAGCCCCAGCATTTT. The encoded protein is CASSLISGNQPQHF.